Presented here are 5 T cell receptor beta chains from one specimen sequenced in a study of blood T cells in healthy people across ages. Alongside a J-beta primer mix, a sample-barcoded 5' primer served in a second PCR lasting roughly 7 to 11 cycles. TCRdb fed the 5' RACE reads into MiXCR, producing one record per CDR3 protein. The sample has about 830,000 distinct CDR3 sequences, over 45% seen once. The sequenced sample was blood. Receptor source: a man younger than 40 in good health.

The chain carries TRBV6-1 and TRBJ2-4; D call uncertain. The end of the DNA is better explained by TRBJ2-7, so the J call may be wrong. The CDR3 is made up of 14 amino acids. Looked up from germline, CDR1 is MNHNS and CDR2 is SASEGT. The CDR3 region has the DNA TGTGCCAGCAGTGATAGTCGAGAAATCGACGAGCAGTACTTC. This sequence encodes CASSDSREIDEQYF.

V usage is TRBV20-1 and J usage is TRBJ2-1; D gene uncertain. CDR1 is DFQATT and CDR2 is SNEGSKA in the germline V gene (reference sequence). Trimming cost V 4 bases and J 8 bases, with 12 bases left between them. The CDR3 runs to 12 residues. CDR3 sequence: CSANSPVHEQFF. CDR3 in DNA: TGCAGTGCTAACTCCCCCGTCCATGAGCAGTTCTTC.

The chain joins TRBV7-8 to TRBJ2-1; TRBD2 aligns across 8 bases. The CDR3 is 16 amino acids. Trimming took 2 bases from V and 3 from J; bases not matched to a gene: 6. CDR1 and CDR2 (germline): SGHVS, FQNEAQ. CDR3 DNA: TGTGCCAGCAGCTTAAGTAACGGGAGGGACTACAATGAGCAGTTCTTC. Translating gives CASSLSNGRDYNEQFF.

The chain recombines TRBV5-1 with TRBJ2-5; D unresolved. There are 13 residues in the CDR3. V shed 4 bases and J shed 1 base, with 8 bases lying between them. CDR1 and CDR2 from the germline V gene are SGHRS and YFSETQ. CDR3 nucleotides: TGCGCCAGCAGCCCGGAAATCCAAGAGACCCAGTACTTC. This sequence encodes CASSPEIQETQYF.

The table lists this clonotype with a few counts. V and J are TRBV20-1 and TRBJ2-3; a weak D match, TRBD1 (6 bases). The germline V gene encodes CDR1 DFQATT and CDR2 SNEGSKA (reference sequence). The V and J ends lost 3 bases and 10 bases respectively, with 17 bases between them. CDR3 size: 13 residues. The CDR3 reads CSASFQGPLAQYF. In nucleotides, the CDR3 is TGCAGTGCTAGCTTTCAGGGGCCCCTCGCGCAGTATTTT.